This TCR beta chain was found in a study of blood T cells in healthy people across ages. There are a few counts of this clonotype. PCR was performed a second time for roughly 6 to 12 cycles using a sample-barcoded 5' primer and a J-beta primer mix. Each CDR3 protein is one row after TCRdb ran MiXCR on the 5' RACE reads. The table shows over a million distinct CDR3 sequences, with around 27% occurring only once. This sample also belongs to another study, concerning T cells of mothers and their children. Per that study: There were over 10 million TCR beta CDR3 reads from each mother and several million from each child.

The specimen was blood. This sequence originates from a girl between 2 and 10 years old in good health.

CDR3 loop: CASSLVFVGDISYNEQFF. The CDR3 nucleotides are TGCGCCAGCAGCTTGGTCTTTGTGGGGGACATCTCCTACAATGAGCAGTTCTTC. This chain connects TRBV5-1 to TRBJ2-1; the D gene is possibly TRBD1 (6 bases). The CDR3 sequence is 18 residues long. Germline CDR1 is SGHRS and CDR2 is YFSETQ. Trimming stripped 0 bases from V and 0 bases from J, with 16 bases between. The full variable domain, with the rest looked up from reference TRBV5-1 and TRBJ2-1, is KAGVTQTPRYLIKTRGQQVTLSCSPISGHRSVSWYQQTPGQGLQFLFEYFSETQRNKGNFPGRFSGRQFSNSRSEMNVSTLELGDSALYLCASSLVFVGDISYNEQFFGPGTRLTVL.